This T cell receptor beta chain was sequenced in a study of glioma-infiltrating T cells (dated by TCRdb to the mid-2010s). Broadly, across the study: TCR alpha- and beta-chain repertoires were sequenced from glioma tissue, non-neoplastic brain tissue and matched peripheral blood mononuclear cells. Each tissue-infiltrating repertoire was compared with the same patient's peripheral blood repertoire to measure divergence between tissue and blood T-cell populations. Three low-grade glioma patients, several primary glioblastoma patients and three non-glioma patients contributing non-neoplastic brain tissue were included in the paired cohort.

The CDR3, cysteine through phenylalanine, is 15 amino acids long. Only the CDR3 DNA stays, 45 bases, in frame from base 1. The germline V gene yields MGHRA for CDR1 and YSYEKL for CDR2. The iRepertoire nested amplicon-rescue multiplex PCR (arm-PCR) platform was used to amplify TCR alpha and beta CDR3 regions from RNA. For one-step reverse transcription and amplification, roughly 90-450 ng of tissue mRNA or PBMC total RNA was used as input. Following bead purification, Illumina adapters were added by a secondary multiplex PCR, and the libraries were gel-purified between 200 and 400 bp. The libraries contained internal 6-nucleotide barcodes that were used for demultiplexing. Sequencing of the libraries was done on an Illumina MiSeq using 2x220 or 2x250 nucleotide paired-end reads. The authors processed their data as follows. Paired reads were merged using FLASH 1.2.11 and were aligned to the GRCh37 human genome using BWA-MEM, after which TRA and TRB reads were extracted. For V and J assignment, an IMGT-derived reference of cassette sequences and CDR3 motifs that included pseudogenes was used. Reads were translated in three frames, and productive CDR3s were defined as those with a C...FGXG motif and no stop codons. Unique combinations of V-J cassette pair and CDR3 amino acid sequence were defined as clonotypes. Hamming distance filtering was applied to reads, with thresholds set by the sequence error rate of each sample in mapped regions. Clones were called with MiXCR by TCRdb after fastp trimmed the public reads at Q25, and only in-frame beta chains were retained. Records with the same CDR3 protein are collapsed into one entry carrying the most frequent genes and DNA. These V and J calls originate from TCRdb's pipeline instead of the authors' own analysis. The sample profile shows around 120,000 distinct CDR3 sequences; approximately 26% of them were found once. Of the sample, roughly 29% falls within the top ten clones.

In regard to this clonotype: The antigen it binds to is not known. An end of the junction does not agree with germline; a read error may underlie this.

Overall study outcomes, separate from this receptor: Group comparisons were based on small numbers of patients: three non-neoplastic, three low-grade glioma and about 8 glioblastoma patients. In non-neoplastic patients, VJ-independent divergence between tissue and blood fell below expectation, whereas in all gliomas, and especially in low-grade gliomas, the divergence rose above expectation. Very few CDR3 sequences were shared between tissue and blood, attributed to high CDR3 diversity and limited sampling.

This chain joins TRBV4-1 to TRBJ2-3; 8 central bases correspond to TRBD2. The origin of this receptor is a human donor with low-grade glioma or glioblastoma, undergoing nonglioma brain surgery, or in good health (not recorded which). The sequencing input was glioma tissue, nonneoplastic brain tissue, or PBMCs (not recorded which). The CDR3 region reads CASSLERGLGDTQYF. The nucleotides read TGTGCCAGCAGCTTAGAGCGGGGGCTGGGGGATACGCAGTATTTT.